What follows describes a single T cell receptor beta chain. V was trimmed by 4 bases and J by 0 bases, leaving 4 bases between them. Germline CDR1 SGHRS, CDR2 YFSETQ. This CDR3 has 12 residues. These data come from a study of neoadjuvant anti-PD-1 for oral cavity cancer. TCRdb's table, derived via immunoSEQ multiplex PCR, lists solely in-frame clones and lacks some. The sample records approximately 13,000 clones, just under 75% being singletons. Described time point: after neoadjuvant nivolumab, at surgical resection. Stage II-IVA oral cavity squamous cell carcinoma was new and untreated by systemic or radiation therapy. Patients had HPV-negative, locally advanced oral cavity squamous cell carcinoma.

The material was PBMCs, obtained after nivolumab (anti-PD-1) treatment. This TCR came from a person aged 35-79 years with oral cavity squamous cell carcinoma. V usage is TRBV5-1 and J usage is TRBJ2-5; D gene ambiguous. The CDR3 spells CASSANQETQYF. CDR3 bases: TGCGCCAGCAGCGCCAACCAAGAGACCCAGTACTTC.